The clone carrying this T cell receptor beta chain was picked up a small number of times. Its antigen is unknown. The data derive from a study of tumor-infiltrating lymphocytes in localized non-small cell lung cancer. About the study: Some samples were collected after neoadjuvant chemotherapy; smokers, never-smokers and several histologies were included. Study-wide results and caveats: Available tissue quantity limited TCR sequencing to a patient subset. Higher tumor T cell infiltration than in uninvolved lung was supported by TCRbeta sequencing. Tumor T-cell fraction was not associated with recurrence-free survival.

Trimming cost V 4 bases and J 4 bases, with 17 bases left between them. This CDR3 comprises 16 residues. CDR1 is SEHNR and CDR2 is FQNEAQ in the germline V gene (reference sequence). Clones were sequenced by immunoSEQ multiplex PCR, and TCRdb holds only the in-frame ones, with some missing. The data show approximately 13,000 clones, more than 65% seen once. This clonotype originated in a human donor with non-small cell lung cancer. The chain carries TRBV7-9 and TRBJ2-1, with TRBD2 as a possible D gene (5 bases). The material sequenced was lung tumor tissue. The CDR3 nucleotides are TGTGCCAGCAGCTCCTCCGGAGGCGTTCTATACAATGAGCAGTTCTTC. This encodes CASSSSGGVLYNEQFF.